This T cell receptor beta chain was recovered during a study of regulatory T cells in long-lasting Graves disease. As for time point: newly diagnosed GD, antithyroid drugs for less than 3 months. The TCR library used RNA extracted from PBMCs. This clonotype was observed a handful of times. The authors built TCR beta libraries using iRepertoire HTBI primers and Arm-PCR of CDR3 regions. Each CDR3 protein is one row after TCRdb ran MiXCR on the multiplex PCR reads. The sample includes about 450,000 distinct CDR3 sequences, about 14% of them seen just once. The sample also formed part of further work on T cells in Graves' hyperthyroidism and ophthalmopathy.

This specimen consisted of peripheral blood mononuclear cells (PBMCs), obtained at new diagnosis, from a patient treated with antithyroid drugs. This sequence originates from a woman aged 45-59 years with Graves disease.

CDR3 coding DNA: TGCAGCGTTGAAGGGGAAGGTCCCACCGGGGAGCTGTTTTTT. This gives the protein CSVEGEGPTGELFF. V and J are TRBV29-1 and TRBJ2-2, with D unclear. Trimming removed 1 base at V and 4 bases at J, with 10 bases between. Germline lookup yields CDR1 SQVTM and CDR2 ANQGSEA. The CDR3 contains 14 residues.